The 20 T cell receptor beta chains presented below share a single source sample, sequenced in a study of glioma-infiltrating T cells. Amplification of TCR alpha and beta CDR3 regions from RNA used iRepertoire nested multiplex PCR. TCRdb independently ran MiXCR on the multiplex PCR reads; one entry per CDR3 protein. The sample yields about 130,000 distinct CDR3 sequences, roughly 24% seen once. The specimen was glioma tissue, nonneoplastic brain tissue, or PBMCs (not recorded which). These receptors were taken from a human donor with low-grade glioma or glioblastoma, undergoing nonglioma brain surgery, or in good health (not recorded which).

This clonotype came up many times. J is TRBJ2-5 and V is TRBV6-2 or TRBV6-3; TRBD2 aligns across 12 bases. Germline CDR1 and CDR2: MNHEY and SVGEGT. This CDR3 has 13 residues. With V trimmed by 4 bases and J by 10 bases, 4 bases remained unmatched. DNA for the CDR3: TGTGCCAGCAGTTCAACTAGCGGGAGGATCCAGTACTTC. Protein sequence: CASSSTSGRIQYF.

In this sample, this clonotype turned up many times. The chain links TRBV11-2 to TRBJ2-1; the D gene could be TRBD1 or TRBD2 (5 bases each). Germline CDR1 reads SGHAT; CDR2 reads FQNNGV. CDR3 size: 15 residues. The V gene lost 5 bases and the J gene lost 5 bases, with 16 bases spanning the gap. The CDR3 spells CASSHRDEVHNEQFF. CDR3 coding DNA: TGTGCCAGCAGCCACCGGGACGAGGTTCACAATGAGCAGTTCTTC.

This clonotype was counted only a few times. The chain recombines TRBV4-3 with TRBJ1-2, with D possibly being TRBD1 (6 bases). The germline CDR1 and CDR2 sequences are LGHNA and YSLEER. The CDR3 runs 16 residues. V was cut by 0 bases and J by 8 bases, with 19 bases left in between. CDR3 sequence reads: CASSQEIGVQGRGYTF. CDR3 DNA sequence: TGCGCCAGCAGCCAAGAAATCGGCGTACAGGGAAGGGGCTACACCTTC.

V is TRBV20-1 and J is TRBJ2-1; 14 bases line up with TRBD2. CDR3 length equals 14 residues. The germline CDR1 and CDR2 sequences are DFQATT and SNEGSKA (reference sequence). V trimming: 5 bases; J trimming: 5 bases; junction bases outside the gene matches: 2. The CDR3 sequence is CSAPTSGRDNEQFF. The CDR3 DNA reads TGCAGTGCTCCGACTAGCGGGAGGGACAATGAGCAGTTCTTC.

This clonotype has ten or more counts. The V call is TRBV7-2, the J call TRBJ2-1, with 11 positions matching TRBD2. The CDR3 is made up of 12 amino acids. V was clipped by 1 base and J by 16 bases; unmatched bases: 3. The germline V gene encodes CDR1 SGHTA and CDR2 FQGNSA. The CDR3 sequence: CASSLDLAGGFF. The CDR3 DNA reads TGTGCCAGCAGCTTAGACCTAGCGGGAGGATTCTTC.

A remark on this clonotype: Germline is not matched at one junction end, which may reflect a read error. This chain uses TRBV5-1 with TRBJ2-5; D is perhaps TRBD2 (5 bases). The CDR3 is made up of 13 amino acids. Per the germline V gene, CDR1 is SGHRS and CDR2 is YFSETQ. The CDR3 bases are TGCGCCAGCAGCTCCGGGAACCAAGACACCCAGCACTTC. This encodes CASSSGNQDTQHF.

In its sample, this clonotype was seen many times. The rearrangement joins TRBV7-2 to TRBJ2-3; D unclear. Germline-derived CDR1 and CDR2 are SGHTA and FQGNSA. V lost 2 bases to trimming and J lost 4 bases, with 10 bases between them. CDR3 length: 14 residues. CDR3 bases: TGTGCCAGCAGCTTAAGCCCTAGGTCAGATACGCAGTATTTT. Protein: CASSLSPRSDTQYF. The full variable domain, completed using reference TRBV7-2 and TRBJ2-3, is GAGVSQSPSNKVTEKGKDVELRCDPISGHTALYWYRQSLGQGLEFLIYFQGNSAPDKSGLPSDRFSAERTGGSVSTLTIQRTQQEDSAVYLCASSLSPRSDTQYFGPGTRLTVL.

This clonotype was detected many times. This chain connects TRBV6-1 to TRBJ2-7; D ambiguous. Germline V CDR1 and CDR2: MNHNS, SASEGT. This CDR3 is built from 13 residues. V was pared by 10 bases and J by 0 bases, with 13 bases between. This CDR3 reads CATTNSVSYEQYF. The DNA for the CDR3 is TGTGCCACTACTAACTCGGTCTCCTACGAGCAGTACTTC.

This clonotype was recorded at least ten times. The CDR3 DNA is TGTGCCAGCAGTCTCTGGGACTCTGGGGCCAACGTCCTGACTTTC. Translated, it gives CASSLWDSGANVLTF. This chain connects TRBV28 to TRBJ2-6, with D uncertain. The CDR3 runs 15 residues. Trimming left V 5 bases short and J 0 bases short, with 8 bases between. Germline assignment: CDR1 MDHEN and CDR2 SYDVKM.

There are many counts of this clonotype. The chain combines TRBV29-1 with TRBJ2-7; D not resolved. The CDR3 spans 13 residues. V lost 4 bases to trimming and J lost 0 bases, with 10 bases between them. Germline assignment: CDR1 SQVTM and CDR2 ANQGSEA. DNA of the CDR3: TGCAGCGTTGGGGTGTACGGCTCCTACGAGCAGTACTTC. This gives the protein CSVGVYGSYEQYF.

This clonotype came up many times. The genes are TRBV10-3 and TRBJ2-7; 11 bases align to TRBD1. The CDR3 has 13 residues. With 7 bases clipped from V and 5 bases from J, the junction kept 4 bases outside the gene matches. CDR1 and CDR2 from the germline V gene are ENHRY and SYGVKD. The CDR3 reads CAITGQGADEQYF. The CDR3 DNA reads as TGTGCCATCACCGGACAGGGGGCGGACGAGCAGTACTTC.

This clonotype occurred many times. The V and J genes are TRBV7-2 and TRBJ1-5, with D possibly matching TRBD1 (6 bases). Trimming shortened V by 1 base and J by 4 bases, and 17 bases separated the two germline ends. The CDR3 is made up of 17 amino acids. CDR1 and CDR2 from the germline V gene are SGHTA and FQGNSA. For the CDR3, the DNA is TGTGCCAGCAGCTTAGTATACGACAGGCTACTTAATCAGCCCCAGCATTTT. It yields the protein CASSLVYDRLLNQPQHF.

The J gene is TRBJ1-1, the V gene TRBV18; 9 bases are a match to TRBD1. The CDR3 runs 17 residues. Per germline, CDR1 KGHSH and CDR2 LQKENI. V dropped 3 bases and J dropped 0; count of bases not matched to a gene: 8. CDR3 protein: CASSPVRGQGMNTEAFF. The CDR3 DNA sequence: TGTGCCAGCTCACCGGTTCGGGGACAGGGTATGAACACTGAAGCTTTCTTT.

This clonotype was seen only a few times. The chain combines TRBV5-1 with TRBJ1-2; possibly TRBD1 for D (6 bases). The CDR3 is made up of 15 amino acids. CDR1 SGHRS and CDR2 YFSETQ come from the germline V gene. Trimming took off 4 bases at V and 3 bases at J, with 16 bases between the two ends. The CDR3 DNA follows: TGCGCCAGCAGCCGACTTCAGGGGAACGACTATGGCTACACCTTC. It translates to CASSRLQGNDYGYTF.

This clonotype occurred many times. The rearrangement joins TRBV7-8 to TRBJ2-7; 9 nucleotides match TRBD2. Unmatched junction bases numbered 6, after V lost 1 base and J lost 2 bases. The CDR3 covers 16 residues. Germline CDR1 and CDR2: SGHVS and FQNEAQ. The CDR3 DNA reads as TGTGCCAGCAGCTTAGTACTAGCGGGCGTAGCCTACGAGCAGTACTTC. As protein: CASSLVLAGVAYEQYF.

This clonotype was recorded at least ten times. The chain carries TRBV24-1 and TRBJ2-1; 9 bases line up with TRBD1. Germline CDR1 reads KGHDR; CDR2 reads SFDVKD. V trimming: 4 bases; J trimming: 8 bases; junction bases outside the gene matches: 8. The CDR3 has 15 residues. The CDR3 DNA follows: TGTGCCACCAGTGACCCCGGGACAGGGTACTATGAGCAGTTCTTC. Its translation: CATSDPGTGYYEQFF.

This chain connects TRBV19 to TRBJ2-5; no definite D call. Looked up from germline, CDR1 is LNHDA and CDR2 is SQIVND (reference sequence). Trimming cost V 1 base and J 2 bases, with 5 bases left between them. This CDR3 region has 13 residues. CDR3 region: CASSIGAQETQYF. The CDR3 DNA is TGTGCCAGTAGTATAGGAGCGCAAGAGACCCAGTACTTC.

At least ten counts were recorded for this clonotype. CDR3 residues: CASGFQARTGITYEQYF. As DNA, the CDR3 is TGTGCTAGTGGTTTTCAGGCTCGGACGGGCATCACCTACGAGCAGTACTTC. The chain employs TRBV12-5 and TRBJ2-7, with no clear D. CDR1 and CDR2 (germline): LGHNT, FRNRAP. V lost 3 bases, J lost 2 bases, and 20 bases lay in between. The CDR3 contains 17 residues. Variable domain in full (rest from reference TRBV12-5 and TRBJ2-7): DARVTQTPRHKVTEMGQEVTMRCQPILGHNTVFWYRQTMMQGLELLAYFRNRAPLDDSGMPKDRFSAEMPDATLATLKIQPSEPRDSAVYFCASGFQARTGITYEQYFGPGTRLTVT.

The genes are TRBV3-1 and TRBJ2-3; D may be TRBD1 (6 bases). V was cut by 3 bases and J by 7 bases, with 26 bases left in between. Looked up from germline, CDR1 is LGHDT and CDR2 is YNNKEL (reference sequence). The length of the CDR3 is 18 residues. CDR3 in amino acids: CASSHQGAGTLAANTQYF. CDR3 nucleotide sequence: TGTGCCAGCAGCCATCAGGGCGCAGGGACACTTGCTGCGAATACGCAGTATTTT.

This clonotype was observed at least ten times. V gene TRBV6-6 combines with J gene TRBJ1-6; D not certain. Germline assignment: CDR1 MNHNY and CDR2 SVGAGI (reference sequence). The CDR3 loop spans 14 amino acids. The V end was cut by 2 bases, the J end by 10 bases, with 12 bases between. The CDR3 DNA sequence: TGTGCCAGCAGTTACCGGACCGGTGACTCACCCCTCCACTTT. The encoded protein is CASSYRTGDSPLHF.